This TCR beta chain was recorded in a study of shared T cell receptors in the human thymus. This clone appeared a few times. Sequencing used immunoSEQ multiplex PCR; TCRdb keeps in-frame clones, though not all of them. The profile shows 630,000 or so clones, about 90% of them singletons. These same records also appear under a second study, on human thymus T cells. This second report adds: Infants served as donors; they were healthy and Finnish and were having corrective surgery for congenital heart defects. Thymus tissue was removed during corrective cardiac surgery. Biased V and J segment usage appeared in thymus and peripheral blood. A high degree of thymic repertoire overlap among unrelated individuals was reported in related research.

The clonotype originates from a boy in the first two years of life with a congenital heart defect. The sequencing sample was made of thymocytes.

The CDR3 region is CASSPGLAGVSYNEQFF. As DNA, the CDR3 is TGTGCCAGCAGCCCGGGACTAGCGGGAGTGAGCTACAATGAGCAGTTCTTC. The genes are TRBV5-6 and TRBJ2-1; TRBD2 matches at 14 bases. V lost 4 bases to trimming and J lost 3 bases; unmatched junction nucleotides: 6. In germline, CDR1 is SGHDT, CDR2 YYEEEE. This CDR3 has 17 amino acids. The complete variable domain, with remaining parts taken from reference TRBV5-6 and TRBJ2-1, reads DAGVTQSPTHLIKTRGQQVTLRCSPKSGHDTVSWYQQALGQGPQFIFQYYEEEERQRGNFPDRFSGHQFPNYSSELNVNALLLGDSALYLCASSPGLAGVSYNEQFFGPGTRLTVL.